The 14 T cell receptor beta chains given below trace back to one sample, sequenced in a study of identical twins. TCRdb re-derived calls from the 5' RACE reads in MiXCR, one entry per CDR3 protein. Altogether about 520,000 distinct CDR3 sequences are present, around 20% being singletons, with the ten largest covering about 0.91%. This same sample was also taken into another study, of T cells expressing NK-cell markers.

Sequencing was performed on CD4+ T cells sorted from blood. Receptor source: a woman aged 18-35 years in good health.

This clonotype has just a few counts. The J gene is TRBJ2-1, the V gene TRBV20-1, with 8 bases fitting TRBD1. The V and J ends lost 4 bases and 0 bases, in that order; junction bases with no gene match: 2. CDR1 and CDR2 from the germline V gene are DFQATT and SNEGSKA (reference sequence). There are 14 residues in the CDR3. The CDR3 region is CSANRGSSYNEQFF. CDR3 bases: TGCAGTGCTAACAGGGGGAGCTCCTACAATGAGCAGTTCTTC.

The gene calls are TRBV5-6 and TRBJ1-2; possible D gene TRBD1, 5 bases. Trimming left V 9 bases short and J 6 bases short, with 18 bases between. In germline, CDR1 is SGHDT, CDR2 YYEEEE. The CDR3 is 13 residues long. This CDR3 reads CATTWGTLNGYTF. The DNA of the CDR3 is TGTGCCACTACTTGGGGGACTCTCAATGGCTACACCTTC.

The V and J genes are TRBV12-3 or TRBV12-4 and TRBJ2-5; TRBD2 might be the D (7 bases). CDR3 length: 15 amino acids. Trimming removed 3 bases from V and 2 bases from J, with 13 bases in between. CDR3 coding DNA: TGTGCCAGCAGTTTCAAGAGGGGGGGGCAAGAGACCCAGTACTTC. Translation gives CASSFKRGGQETQYF.

Many counts were recorded for this clonotype. The V gene is TRBV12-3 or TRBV12-4, the J gene TRBJ2-7; D not resolved. Trimming stripped 3 bases from V and 2 bases from J, with 8 bases between. The CDR3 is 13 amino acids. This CDR3 is CASSLGLTYEQYF. The CDR3 DNA sequence: TGTGCCAGCAGTTTGGGCCTGACCTACGAGCAGTACTTC.

This sequence joins TRBV13 and TRBJ2-3; 12 nucleotides match TRBD2. V shed 5 bases and J 2 bases; nucleotides not matched to a gene: 2. CDR1 and CDR2 from the germline V gene are PRHDT and FYEKMQ (reference sequence). The CDR3 has 15 residues. The CDR3 loop is CASSRTSGATDTQYF. DNA of the CDR3: TGTGCCAGCAGCCGGACTAGCGGGGCCACAGATACGCAGTATTTT.

This clonotype has ten or more counts. DNA of the CDR3: TGTGCCAGCAGCTTTTTAAGCCAAGCGGGAGGGGTAAGAGATACGCAGTATTTT. It yields the protein CASSFLSQAGGVRDTQYF. The chain joins TRBV5-6 to TRBJ2-3; 10 nucleotides agree with TRBD2. Germline CDR1 and CDR2: SGHDT and YYEEEE. CDR3 length equals 18 residues. The J segment lost 5 bases and the V segment lost 2 bases, leaving 14 bases of the junction unmatched.

The chain is built from TRBV5-1 and TRBJ1-6; possibly TRBD1 for D (5 bases). Trimming shortened V by 0 bases and J by 6 bases, and 10 bases separated the two germline ends. The CDR3 spans 15 residues. The germline V gene has CDR1 SGHRS and CDR2 YFSETQ. In DNA, the CDR3 is TGCGCCAGCAGCTTGGAGCGGGGGGGTAATTCACCCCTCCACTTT. As protein: CASSLERGGNSPLHF.

In regard to this clonotype: This may come from a read error, since a much larger clone is one base off. This chain connects TRBV5-5 to TRBJ2-1, with 7 bases lining up with TRBD1. The germline V gene encodes CDR1 SGHKS and CDR2 YYEKEE (reference sequence). This CDR3 has 14 amino acids. V gave up 6 bases and J gave up 4 bases; unmatched junction bases: 7. CDR3 bases: TGTGCCAGCAACCTATCGACAGGGTACAATGAGCAGTTCTTC. This gives the protein CASNLSTGYNEQFF.

The chain is built from TRBV7-9 and TRBJ2-3, with 7 bases that match TRBD1. The CDR3 length is 15 residues. The junction had 7 bases not matched to a gene; V was cut back by 5 bases and J by 2 bases. Germline V CDR1 and CDR2: SEHNR, FQNEAQ (reference sequence). This CDR3 is CASSPGQTLTDTQYF. The CDR3 coding sequence is TGTGCCAGCAGCCCGGGACAGACCCTCACAGATACGCAGTATTTT. The full variable domain, in which reference TRBV7-9 and TRBJ2-3 provide the parts outside the CDR3, is DTGVSQNPRHKITKRGQNVTFRCDPISEHNRLYWYRQTLGQGPEFLTYFQNEAQLEKSRLLSDRFSAERPKGSFSTLEIQRTEQGDSAMYLCASSPGQTLTDTQYFGPGTRLTVL.

This clonotype was counted a few times. The chain is built from TRBV29-1 and TRBJ2-6; a possible D gene is TRBD2 (5 bases). Trimming pared 5 bases from V and 1 base from J, leaving 12 bases between. The CDR3 runs 15 residues. Germline-derived CDR1 and CDR2 are SQVTM and ANQGSEA. This CDR3 reads CSVRVGGSGANVLTF. The CDR3 nucleotides read TGCAGCGTTCGGGTTGGAGGATCTGGGGCCAACGTCCTGACTTTC.

This clonotype was seen repeatedly, ten times or more. The gene calls are TRBV7-2 and TRBJ2-2; unclear D gene. CDR1 is SGHTA, CDR2 FQGNSA, per germline. The CDR3 spans 14 residues. V was clipped by 1 base and J by 5 bases, with 8 bases between them. For the CDR3, the DNA is TGTGCCAGCAGCTTAGTATCTGGGACCGGGGAGCTGTTTTTT. Translating it yields CASSLVSGTGELFF.

The gene calls are TRBV20-1 and TRBJ1-5, with D possibly being TRBD1 (6 bases). V was pared by 4 bases and J by 1 base, with 11 bases between. Germline CDR1 DFQATT, CDR2 SNEGSKA (reference sequence). CDR3 length: 14 amino acids. The CDR3 bases are TGCAGTGCTATCCAAGGGGGAAGCAATCAGCCCCAGCATTTT. Protein sequence: CSAIQGGSNQPQHF.

This clonotype was observed many times. The chain joins TRBV20-1 to TRBJ2-7, with TRBD2 identical over 7 bases. CDR1 and CDR2 from the germline V gene are DFQATT and SNEGSKA (reference sequence). V trimming: 3 bases; J trimming: 3 bases; junction bases outside the gene matches: 8. The CDR3 totals 14 residues. This CDR3 is CSARAGSGNYEQYF. The CDR3 region has the DNA TGCAGTGCTAGGGCCGGGAGCGGGAACTACGAGCAGTACTTC.

The rearrangement joins TRBV27 to TRBJ1-1; no clear D. The germline V gene encodes CDR1 MNHEY and CDR2 SMNVEV (reference sequence). This CDR3 region has 14 residues. V dropped 4 bases and J dropped 5 bases, with 14 bases sitting between them. The CDR3 loop is CASSWRGRRTEAFF. In nucleotides, the CDR3 is TGTGCCAGCAGTTGGCGGGGTAGGAGGACTGAAGCTTTCTTT.